The clone carrying this T cell receptor beta chain occurred once. The data are from a study of shared clonotypes between healthy human individuals. Turning to the study itself: Donors, aged 18 to 49, were two women and three men.

Repertoires were generated with immunoSEQ multiplex PCR, while TCRdb's copy carries only in-frame clones and drops some. The sample shows about 2.4 million clones, 93% of them seen only once. V was pared by 8 bases and J by 2 bases, with 2 bases of the junction left unmatched. This CDR3 spans 12 amino acids. Germline CDR1 MGHDK, CDR2 SYGVNS. This TCR came from a man aged 18 to 35 in good health. Some clones in this sample may be carry-over from other donors' samples. Sequenced: naive CD4+ T cells from PBMCs. Subset defined: CD45RA+ positively selected. This sequence joins TRBV25-1 and TRBJ2-7, with TRBD2 identical over 8 bases. CDR3 bases: TGTGCCAGCGGGGGACTAGCCTACGAGCAGTACTTC. This gives the protein CASGGLAYEQYF.